This T cell receptor beta chain derives from a study of control samples from healthy donors and cancer patients. Germline loops: CDR1 SGHTA, CDR2 FQGTGA. Germline trimming cut 5 bases from V and 11 bases from J; bases unmatched to any gene: 13. The CDR3 has 15 amino acids. The table came from immunoSEQ multiplex PCR; TCRdb's copy has only in-frame clones and leaves some out. The sample yields over 150,000 clones, 90% to 95% seen once. The sequenced sample was blood. The TCR comes from a man younger than 35 in good health. The chain employs TRBV7-3 and TRBJ2-1, with 9 bases identical to TRBD2. The CDR3 here is CASSSGGYYNEKQFF. The CDR3 bases are TGTGCCAGCAGCAGCGGGGGGTACTACAATGAAAAGCAGTTCTTC.